This TCR beta chain was sequenced in a study of blood T cell repertoires in COVID-19. Study summary: COVID-19 samples, acute and convalescent, were from the United States, Italy and Spain. The analysed material was cDNA or gDNA that came from T cells, B-cell-depleted T cells, or PBMCs.

Under the authors' procedure: Amplified reference gene primers provided the basis for estimating nucleated cell counts. Sequenced by immunoSEQ multiplex PCR; TCRdb stores in-frame clones only, minus some. From that table come the V and J calls and clone size; the DNA was used to work out D and trimming. Among 200,000 to 250,000 clones listed, about 90% were seen once. The trim removed 0 bases at V and 2 bases at J, leaving 2 bases unmatched. The germline gives CDR1 MGHRA, CDR2 YSYEKL. The CDR3 sequence is 16 residues long. Sequencing used peripheral blood. The receptor comes from a woman aged 18-35 years who had recovered from COVID-19. The rearrangement links TRBV4-1 to TRBJ2-7; 12 bases align to TRBD2. The CDR3 sequence: CASSQDWTSGTYEQYF. CDR3 sequence (DNA): TGCGCCAGCAGCCAAGATTGGACTAGCGGGACCTACGAGCAGTACTTC.